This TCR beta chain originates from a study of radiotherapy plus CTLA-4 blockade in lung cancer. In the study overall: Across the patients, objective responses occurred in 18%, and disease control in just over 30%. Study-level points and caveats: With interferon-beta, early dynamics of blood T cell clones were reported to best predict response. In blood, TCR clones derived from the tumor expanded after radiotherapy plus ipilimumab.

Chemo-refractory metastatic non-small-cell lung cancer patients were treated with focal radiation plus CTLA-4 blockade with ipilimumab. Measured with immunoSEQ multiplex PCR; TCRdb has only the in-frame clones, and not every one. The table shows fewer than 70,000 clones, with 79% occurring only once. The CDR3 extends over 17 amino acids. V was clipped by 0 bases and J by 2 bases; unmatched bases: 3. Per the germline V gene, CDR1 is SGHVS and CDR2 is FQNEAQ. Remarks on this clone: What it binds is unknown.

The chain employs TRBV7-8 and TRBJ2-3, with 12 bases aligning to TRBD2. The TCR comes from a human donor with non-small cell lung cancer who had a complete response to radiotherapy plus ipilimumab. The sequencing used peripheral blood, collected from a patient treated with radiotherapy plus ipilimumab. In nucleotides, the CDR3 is TGTGCCAGCAGCTTAGCCGCTAGCGGGAGGGCCACAGATACGCAGTATTTT. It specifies CASSLAASGRATDTQYF.